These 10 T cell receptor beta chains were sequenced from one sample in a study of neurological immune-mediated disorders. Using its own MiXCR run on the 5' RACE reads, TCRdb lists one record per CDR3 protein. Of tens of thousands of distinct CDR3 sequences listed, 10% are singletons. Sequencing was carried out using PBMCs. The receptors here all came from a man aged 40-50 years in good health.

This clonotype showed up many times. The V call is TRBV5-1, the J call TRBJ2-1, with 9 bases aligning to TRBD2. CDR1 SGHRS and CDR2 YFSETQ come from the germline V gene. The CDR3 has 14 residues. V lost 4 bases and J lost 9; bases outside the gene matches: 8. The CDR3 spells CASSAGLAGAEQFF. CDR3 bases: TGCGCCAGCAGCGCGGGACTAGCTGGCGCTGAGCAGTTCTTC.

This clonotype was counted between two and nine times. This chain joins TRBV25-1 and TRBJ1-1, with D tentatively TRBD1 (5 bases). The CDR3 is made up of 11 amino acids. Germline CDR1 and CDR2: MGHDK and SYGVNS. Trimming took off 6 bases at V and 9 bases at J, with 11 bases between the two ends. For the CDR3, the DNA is TGTGCCAGCAGGGGGGGGAGCCAAGCTTTCTTT. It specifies CASRGGSQAFF.

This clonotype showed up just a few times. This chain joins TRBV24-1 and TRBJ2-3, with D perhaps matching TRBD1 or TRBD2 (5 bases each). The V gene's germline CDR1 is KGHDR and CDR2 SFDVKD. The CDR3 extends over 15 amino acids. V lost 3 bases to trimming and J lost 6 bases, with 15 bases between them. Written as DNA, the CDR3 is TGTGCCACCAGTGATCCTCCGGGCCGGGGCGATACGCAGTATTTT. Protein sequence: CATSDPPGRGDTQYF.

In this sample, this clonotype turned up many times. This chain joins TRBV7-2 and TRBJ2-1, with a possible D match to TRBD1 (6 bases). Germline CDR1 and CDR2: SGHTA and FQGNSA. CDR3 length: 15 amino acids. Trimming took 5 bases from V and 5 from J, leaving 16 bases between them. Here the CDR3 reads CASSPGTWYHNEQFF. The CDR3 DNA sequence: TGTGCCAGCAGCCCCGGGACATGGTATCACAATGAGCAGTTCTTC.

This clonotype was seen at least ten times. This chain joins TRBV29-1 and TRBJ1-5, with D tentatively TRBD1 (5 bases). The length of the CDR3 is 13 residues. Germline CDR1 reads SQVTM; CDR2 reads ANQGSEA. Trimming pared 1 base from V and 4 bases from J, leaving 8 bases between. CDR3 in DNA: TGCAGCGTTGAAGGGGGGATTAATCAGCCCCAGCATTTT. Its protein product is CSVEGGINQPQHF.

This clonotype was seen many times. The DNA for the CDR3 is TGTGCCAGCAGTTTAGGTTGGGGGGGTTTATTGTCCTACGAGCAGTACTTC. Translating gives CASSLGWGGLLSYEQYF. The chain carries TRBV12-3 or TRBV12-4 and TRBJ2-7, with 7 bases lining up with TRBD2. The CDR3 loop spans 17 amino acids. Trimming took 1 base from V and 1 from J; bases not matched to a gene: 10.

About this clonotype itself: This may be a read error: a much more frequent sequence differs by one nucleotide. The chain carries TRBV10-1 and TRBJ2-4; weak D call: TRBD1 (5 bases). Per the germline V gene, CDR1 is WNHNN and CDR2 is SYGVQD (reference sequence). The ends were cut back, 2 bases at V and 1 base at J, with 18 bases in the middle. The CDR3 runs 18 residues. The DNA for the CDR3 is TGCGCCAGCAGTGAGGACCGGTACAGGTCCCCCGCCAAAAACATTCAGTACTTC. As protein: CASSEDRYRSPAKNIQYF.

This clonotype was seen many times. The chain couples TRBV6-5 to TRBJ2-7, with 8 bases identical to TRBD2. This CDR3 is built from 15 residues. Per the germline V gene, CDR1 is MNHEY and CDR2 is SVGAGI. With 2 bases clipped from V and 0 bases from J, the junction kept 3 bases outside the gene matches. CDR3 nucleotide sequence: TGTGCCAGCAGTTACGAAAGCGGGAGCTCCTACGAGCAGTACTTC. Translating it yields CASSYESGSSYEQYF.

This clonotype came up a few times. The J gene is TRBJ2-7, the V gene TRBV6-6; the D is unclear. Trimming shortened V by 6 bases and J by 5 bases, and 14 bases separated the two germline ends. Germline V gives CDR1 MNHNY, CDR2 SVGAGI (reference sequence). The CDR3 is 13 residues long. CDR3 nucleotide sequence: TGTGCCAGCAGAAAACAGTATCGGGACGAGCAGTACTTC. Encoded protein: CASRKQYRDEQYF.

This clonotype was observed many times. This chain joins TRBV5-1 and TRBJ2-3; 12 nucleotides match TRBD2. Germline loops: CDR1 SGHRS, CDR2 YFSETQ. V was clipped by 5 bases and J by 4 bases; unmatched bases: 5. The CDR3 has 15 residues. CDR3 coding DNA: TGCGCCAGCAGATCTAGCGGGGGGGCGCCAGATACGCAGTATTTT. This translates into CASRSSGGAPDTQYF.